This T cell receptor beta chain was captured by sequencing in a study of regulatory T cells in long-lasting Graves disease. The sample's time point: persistent/refractory GD, antithyroid drugs over 5 years with positive TRAb. There was RNA extracted from PBMCs, and the TCR library was made from it. This clonotype occurred a few times. Relying on iRepertoire HTBI primers and Arm-PCR of CDR3 regions, the team built TCR beta libraries. TCRdb reprocessed the multiplex PCR reads via MiXCR and lists one record per CDR3 protein. This sample carries around 450,000 distinct CDR3 sequences, about 22% of them seen once, and the ten largest clones take roughly 6.9%. Material: peripheral blood mononuclear cells (PBMCs), obtained when the disease was refractory, from a patient treated with antithyroid drugs. The TCR was taken from a female donor with Graves disease.

This CDR3 is CSAPGGAANEKLFF. In DNA form, the CDR3 reads TGCAGTGCTCCAGGGGGCGCGGCTAATGAAAAACTGTTTTTT. V gene TRBV20-1 combines with J gene TRBJ1-4; TRBD1 agrees at 8 bases. Germline lookup yields CDR1 DFQATT and CDR2 SNEGSKA (reference sequence). The CDR3 sequence is 14 residues long. J lost 3 bases, V lost 5 bases, and 5 bases had no gene match.